This T cell receptor beta chain came from a study of tumor-infiltrating lymphocytes in primary liver carcinoma. Taking about 18-31 mg of unsorted bulk tissue, the authors co-extracted RNA and DNA. Chronic HBV infection, which was untreated, was present in the patients. CDR1 and CDR2 (germline): MNHEY, SVGAGI. The CDR3 has 13 residues. With a constant-region primer, TCR beta cDNA was made from 500 ng of total RNA. Sequencing libraries for TCR beta derived from three nested multiplex PCR rounds that used slightly modified ARM-PCR. TRBV1-TRBV30 forward and Cbeta reverse primers drove the first two roughly 10-cycle rounds. TCRdb re-derived calls from the multiplex PCR reads in MiXCR, one entry per CDR3 protein. Counted here are some 110,000 distinct CDR3 sequences, 64% occurring once; the ten biggest clones make up 8.4%. On this clonotype: The junction and the germline gene differ at one end; a read error may be behind it.

This sequence joins TRBV6-5 and TRBJ2-5; 8 nucleotides match TRBD1. Sample: liver tumor tissue from sampling region 3. Subset noted: tumor region T3, left-lateral pole. The sequence was collected from a woman in her sixties or seventies with primary liver carcinoma and hepatitis B virus infection. In DNA, the CDR3 is TGTGCCAGCAGTCCCCGACAGGGGAAGACCCAGAACTTC. It specifies CASSPRQGKTQNF.